This paragraph reports one T cell receptor (beta chain). This entry comes from a study of T-cell memory formation after mild COVID-19. Germline V CDR1 and CDR2: DFQATT, SNEGSKA (reference sequence). CDR3 length: 14 residues. The junction had 3 bases not matched to a gene; V was cut back by 0 bases and J by 5 bases. TCRdb used MiXCR to reprocess the 5' RACE reads, holding one entry per CDR3 protein. The data hold under 600,000 distinct CDR3 sequences, with about a fifth observed a single time. Material: PBMCs or a T cell subset sorted from them (not recorded which). The receptor was isolated from an adult woman who had mild COVID-19 (a few samples of this study predate the infection). Cell type and time point are not known. The chain has TRBV20-1 and TRBJ2-7; 11 bases agree with TRBD2. CDR3 nucleotide sequence: TGCAGTGCTAGAGAGACTAGCGGGATTAACGAGCAGTACTTC. Protein sequence: CSARETSGINEQYF.